This section outlines one T cell receptor (beta chain) sequence together with its context. Its cognate antigen is unknown. This sample stems from a study of graft-versus-host responses after intestinal transplantation. Study observations and caveats: Association was observed between peak circulating GvH clone levels and early post-transplant HvG declines.

Germline CDR1 SGHDT, CDR2 YYEEEE. V was shortened by 0 bases and J by 8 bases, with 5 bases between the two germline ends. This CDR3 spans 12 amino acids. Some clones are missing from TCRdb's copy, which holds only in-frame ones; the method was immunoSEQ multiplex PCR. The sample has 43,000 or so clones, about 95% seen once. The sequence derives from a human patient who received an intestinal transplant, so some T cells may come from the graft donor. Sequencing was performed on PBMCs, taken approximately 360 days after intestinal transplant. This rearrangement joins TRBV5-6 to TRBJ1-4; D not certain. The CDR3 coding sequence is TGTGCCAGCAGCTTGGACGGAGAAAAACTGTTTTTT. Translation gives CASSLDGEKLFF.